This T cell receptor (beta chain) was sequenced during a study of technical replicates of blood from a handful of donors. Sequencing used immunoSEQ multiplex PCR; TCRdb keeps in-frame clones, though not all of them. The sample carries under 15,000 clones, roughly three quarters recorded once. The V and J ends lost 0 bases and 3 bases, in that order; junction bases with no gene match: 3. This CDR3 is built from 14 residues. CDR1 is SGHRS and CDR2 is YFSETQ in the germline V gene. V and J are TRBV5-1 and TRBJ2-7; 7 bases agree with TRBD2. This TCR was recovered from a human donor in good health. Sequenced input: PBMCs. The CDR3 DNA is TGCGCCAGCAGCTTGGGGGGGGGTGGCTACGAGCAGTACTTC. The encoded protein is CASSLGGGGYEQYF.